This TCR beta chain was sequenced in a study of cytomegalovirus exposure and HLA in healthy donors. This clone rates as medium-sized (0.01 to 0.1%). Its cognate antigen is unknown. PCR used 60 Vbeta primers and 13 Jbeta primers. Assay used: immunoSEQ multiplex PCR; TCRdb lists only in-frame clones, some missing. The sample carries more than 85,000 clones, approximately 79% recorded once. Findings and caveats of the study: Reportedly, fewer N-insertions than the roughly 700-donor mean appeared in an Asian-associated ancestry cluster in a later analysis. Common viral pathogens seemed, in a later analysis, to connect with several of the most significant clusters.

The sample comprised PBMCs. The source is a man aged 25 to 40 in good health and CMV-seropositive.

CDR3 coding DNA: TGTGCCATTGGGAGGGGGGTGGACACTGAAGCTTTCTTT. Protein sequence: CAIGRGVDTEAFF. The V call is TRBV6-5, the J call TRBJ1-1; weak D call: TRBD1 (6 bases). V was trimmed by 10 bases and J by 3 bases, leaving 15 bases between them. Per germline, CDR1 MNHEY and CDR2 SVGAGI. The CDR3 runs 13 residues.